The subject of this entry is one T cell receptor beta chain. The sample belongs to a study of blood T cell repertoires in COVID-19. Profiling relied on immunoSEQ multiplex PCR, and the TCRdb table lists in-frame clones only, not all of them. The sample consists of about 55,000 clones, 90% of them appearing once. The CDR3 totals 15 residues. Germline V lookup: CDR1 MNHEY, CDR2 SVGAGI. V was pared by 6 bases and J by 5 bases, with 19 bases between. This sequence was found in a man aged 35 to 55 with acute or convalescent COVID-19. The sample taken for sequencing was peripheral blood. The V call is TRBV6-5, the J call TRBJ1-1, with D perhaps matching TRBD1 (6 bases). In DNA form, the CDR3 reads TGTGCCAGCAGCGCCCACAGGGCGGTGGGGACTGAAGCTTTCTTT. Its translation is CASSAHRAVGTEAFF.